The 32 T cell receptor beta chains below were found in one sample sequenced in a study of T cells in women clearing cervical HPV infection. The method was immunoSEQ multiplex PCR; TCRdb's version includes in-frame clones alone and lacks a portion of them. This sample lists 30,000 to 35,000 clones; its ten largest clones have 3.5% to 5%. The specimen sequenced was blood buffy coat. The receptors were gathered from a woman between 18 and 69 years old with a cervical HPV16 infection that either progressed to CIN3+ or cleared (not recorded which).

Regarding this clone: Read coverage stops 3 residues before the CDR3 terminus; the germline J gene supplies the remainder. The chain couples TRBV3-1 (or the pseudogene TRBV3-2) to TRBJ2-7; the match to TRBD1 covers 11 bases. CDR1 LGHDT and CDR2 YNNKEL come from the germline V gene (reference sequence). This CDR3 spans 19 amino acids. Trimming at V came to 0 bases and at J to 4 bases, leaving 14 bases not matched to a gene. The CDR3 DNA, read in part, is TGTGCCAGCAGCCAAGATGGGACAGGGGGTACAACGGAATATTACGAG. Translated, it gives CASSQDGTGGTTEYYE. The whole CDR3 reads CASSQDGTGGTTEYYEQYF.

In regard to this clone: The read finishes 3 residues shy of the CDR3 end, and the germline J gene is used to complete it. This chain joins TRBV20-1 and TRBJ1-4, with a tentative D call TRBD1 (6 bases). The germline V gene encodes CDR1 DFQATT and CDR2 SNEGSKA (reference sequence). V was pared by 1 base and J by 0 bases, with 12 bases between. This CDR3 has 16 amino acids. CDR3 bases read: TGCAGTGCTAGAGCGGGACATAGTACAACTAATGAAAAA. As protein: CSARAGHSTTNEK. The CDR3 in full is CSARAGHSTTNEKLFF.

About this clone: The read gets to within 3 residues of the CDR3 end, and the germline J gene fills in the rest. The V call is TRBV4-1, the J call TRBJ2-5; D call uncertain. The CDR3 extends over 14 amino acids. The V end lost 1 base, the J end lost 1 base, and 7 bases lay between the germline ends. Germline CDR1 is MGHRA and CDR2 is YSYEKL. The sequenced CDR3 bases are TGCGCCAGCAGCCAAGGCCACAGCCAAGAGACC. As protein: CASSQGHSQET. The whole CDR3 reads CASSQGHSQETQYF.

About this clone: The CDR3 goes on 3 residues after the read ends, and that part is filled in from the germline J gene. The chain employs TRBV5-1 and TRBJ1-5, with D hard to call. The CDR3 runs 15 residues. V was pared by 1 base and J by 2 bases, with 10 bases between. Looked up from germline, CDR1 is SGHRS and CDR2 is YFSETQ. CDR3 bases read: TGCGCCAGCAGCTTGTTTGCCGGGGGCAATCAGCCC. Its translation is CASSLFAGGNQP. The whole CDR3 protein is CASSLFAGGNQPQHF. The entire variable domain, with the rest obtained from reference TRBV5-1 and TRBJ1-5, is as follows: KAGVTQTPRYLIKTRGQQVTLSCSPISGHRSVSWYQQTPGQGLQFLFEYFSETQRNKGNFPGRFSGRQFSNSRSEMNVSTLELGDSALYLCASSLFAGGNQPQHFGDGTRLSIL.

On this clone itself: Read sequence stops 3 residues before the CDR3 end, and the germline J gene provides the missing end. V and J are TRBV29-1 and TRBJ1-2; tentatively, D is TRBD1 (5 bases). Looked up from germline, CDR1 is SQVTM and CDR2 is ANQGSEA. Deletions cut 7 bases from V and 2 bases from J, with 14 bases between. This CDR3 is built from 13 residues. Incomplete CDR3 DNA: TGCAGCGCCGGGGGGGATCTAAACTATGGC. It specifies CSAGGDLNYG. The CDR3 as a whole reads CSAGGDLNYGYTF. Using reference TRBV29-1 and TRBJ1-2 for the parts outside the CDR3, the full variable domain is SAVISQKPSRDICQRGTSLTIQCQVDSQVTMMFWYRQQPGQSLTLIATANQGSEATYESGFVIDKFPISRPNLTFSTLTVSNMSPEDSSIYLCSAGGDLNYGYTFGSGTRLTVV.

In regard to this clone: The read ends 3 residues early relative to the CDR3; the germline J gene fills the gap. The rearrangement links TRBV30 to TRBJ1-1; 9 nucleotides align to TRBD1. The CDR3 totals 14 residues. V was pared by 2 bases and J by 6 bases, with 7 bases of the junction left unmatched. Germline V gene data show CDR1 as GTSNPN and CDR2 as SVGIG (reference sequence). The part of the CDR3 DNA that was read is TGTGCCTGGAGTTTTAGGACAGGGGCAGCTGAA. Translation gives CAWSFRTGAAE. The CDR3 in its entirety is CAWSFRTGAAEAFF.

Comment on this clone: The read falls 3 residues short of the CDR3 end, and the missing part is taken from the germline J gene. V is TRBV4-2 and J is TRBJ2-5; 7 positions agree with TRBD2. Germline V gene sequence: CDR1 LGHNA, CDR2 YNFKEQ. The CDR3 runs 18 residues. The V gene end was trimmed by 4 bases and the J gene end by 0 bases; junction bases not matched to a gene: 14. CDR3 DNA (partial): TGTGCCAGCAGCCCGAGCGGGGCGGGCGGCCCACACCAAGAGACC. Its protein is CASSPSGAGGPHQET. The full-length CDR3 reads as CASSPSGAGGPHQETQYF.

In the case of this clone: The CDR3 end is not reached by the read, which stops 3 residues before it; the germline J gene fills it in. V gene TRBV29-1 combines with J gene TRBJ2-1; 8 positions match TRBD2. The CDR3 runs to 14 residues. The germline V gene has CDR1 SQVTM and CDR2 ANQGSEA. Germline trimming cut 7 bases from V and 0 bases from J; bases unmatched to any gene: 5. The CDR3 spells CSAPSGSSYNEQFF. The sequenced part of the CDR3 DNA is TGCAGCGCCCCGAGCGGGAGCTCCTACAATGAG.

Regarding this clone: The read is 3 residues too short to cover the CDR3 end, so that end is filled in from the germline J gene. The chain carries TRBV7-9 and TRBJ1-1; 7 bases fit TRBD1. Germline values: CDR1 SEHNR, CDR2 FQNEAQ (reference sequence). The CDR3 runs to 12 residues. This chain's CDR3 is CASSSSDREAFF. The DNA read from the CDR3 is TGTGCCAGCAGCTCATCGGACAGGGAA.

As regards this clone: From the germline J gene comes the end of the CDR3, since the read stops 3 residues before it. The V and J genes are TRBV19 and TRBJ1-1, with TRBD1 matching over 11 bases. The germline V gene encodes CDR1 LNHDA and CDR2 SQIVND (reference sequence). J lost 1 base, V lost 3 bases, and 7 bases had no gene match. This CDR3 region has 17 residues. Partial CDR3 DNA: TGTGCCAGTAGTATTAGGGGGACAGGGGGAGCGAACACTGAA. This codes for CASSIRGTGGANTE. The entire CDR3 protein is CASSIRGTGGANTEAFF.

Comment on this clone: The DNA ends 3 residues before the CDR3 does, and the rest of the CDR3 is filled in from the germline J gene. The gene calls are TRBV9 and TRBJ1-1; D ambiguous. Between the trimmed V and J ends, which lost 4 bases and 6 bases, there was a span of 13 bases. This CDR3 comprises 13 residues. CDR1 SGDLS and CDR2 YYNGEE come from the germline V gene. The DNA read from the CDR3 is TGTGCCAGCAGCATAACTTCCACCGCTGAA. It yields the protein CASSITSTAE. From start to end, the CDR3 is CASSITSTAEAFF.

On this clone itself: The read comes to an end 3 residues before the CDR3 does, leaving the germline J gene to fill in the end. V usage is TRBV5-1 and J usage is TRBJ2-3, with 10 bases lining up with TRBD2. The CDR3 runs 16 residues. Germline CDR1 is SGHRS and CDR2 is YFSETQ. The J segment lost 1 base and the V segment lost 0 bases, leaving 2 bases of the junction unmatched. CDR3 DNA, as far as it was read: TGCGCCAGCAGCTTGGGGGGGACTAGCGGCACAGATACG. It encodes CASSLGGTSGTDT. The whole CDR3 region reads CASSLGGTSGTDTQYF.

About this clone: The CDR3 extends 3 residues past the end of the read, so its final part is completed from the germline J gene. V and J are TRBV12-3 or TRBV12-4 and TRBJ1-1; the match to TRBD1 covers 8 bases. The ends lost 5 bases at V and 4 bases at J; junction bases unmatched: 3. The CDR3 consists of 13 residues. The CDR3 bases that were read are TGTGCCAGCAGTACCGACAGGGGCACTGAA. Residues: CASSTDRGTE. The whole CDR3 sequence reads CASSTDRGTEAFF.

The CDR3 sequence is CASSEAVGGVEQFF. CDR3 bases read: TGTGCCAGCAGTGAAGCGGTGGGAGGGGTTGAG. This rearrangement joins TRBV6-1 to TRBJ2-1; 7 bases map to TRBD2. The read falls 3 residues short of the CDR3 end, and the missing part is taken from the germline J gene. CDR1 is MNHNS, CDR2 SASEGT, per germline. The V segment lost 0 bases and the J segment 9 bases; nucleotides outside the gene matches: 5. The CDR3 length is 14 residues.

CDR3 sequence: CASSLTGGVETQYF. CDR3 DNA, as far as it was read: TGCGCCAGCAGCCTGACAGGGGGCGTAGAGACG. This chain joins TRBV5-1 and TRBJ2-3; 10 positions agree with TRBD1. The read ends 3 residues shy of where the CDR3 ends; the end is completed using the germline J gene. CDR3 length equals 14 residues. Germline assignment: CDR1 SGHRS and CDR2 YFSETQ.

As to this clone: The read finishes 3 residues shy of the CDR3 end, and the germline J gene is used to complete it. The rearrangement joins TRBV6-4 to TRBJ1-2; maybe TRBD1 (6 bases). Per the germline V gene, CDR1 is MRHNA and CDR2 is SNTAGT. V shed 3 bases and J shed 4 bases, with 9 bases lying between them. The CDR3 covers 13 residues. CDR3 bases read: TGTGCCAGCAGTGATACAGGGCGCTATGGC. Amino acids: CASSDTGRYG. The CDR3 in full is CASSDTGRYGYTF.

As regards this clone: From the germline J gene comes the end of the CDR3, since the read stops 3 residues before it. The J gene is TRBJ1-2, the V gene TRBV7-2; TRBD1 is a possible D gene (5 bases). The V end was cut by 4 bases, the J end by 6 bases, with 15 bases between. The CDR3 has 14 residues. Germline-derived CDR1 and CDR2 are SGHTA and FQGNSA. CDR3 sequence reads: CASSSQRDSHGYTF. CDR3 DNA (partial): TGTGCCAGCAGCTCCCAACGAGACAGCCATGGC.

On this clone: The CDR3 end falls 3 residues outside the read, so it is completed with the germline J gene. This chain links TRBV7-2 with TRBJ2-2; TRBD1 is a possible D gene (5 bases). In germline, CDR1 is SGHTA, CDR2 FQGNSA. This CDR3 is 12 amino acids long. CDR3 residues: CASSLTHRGLFF. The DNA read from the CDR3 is TGTGCCAGCAGCTTAACCCATAGGGGG.

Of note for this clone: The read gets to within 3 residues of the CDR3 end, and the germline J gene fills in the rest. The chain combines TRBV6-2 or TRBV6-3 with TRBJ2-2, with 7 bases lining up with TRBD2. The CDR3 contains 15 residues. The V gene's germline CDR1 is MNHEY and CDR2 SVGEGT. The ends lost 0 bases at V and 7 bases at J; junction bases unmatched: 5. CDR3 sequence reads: CASSYSRLAVGELFF. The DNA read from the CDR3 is TGTGCCAGCAGTTACTCGAGACTAGCTGTCGGGGAG.

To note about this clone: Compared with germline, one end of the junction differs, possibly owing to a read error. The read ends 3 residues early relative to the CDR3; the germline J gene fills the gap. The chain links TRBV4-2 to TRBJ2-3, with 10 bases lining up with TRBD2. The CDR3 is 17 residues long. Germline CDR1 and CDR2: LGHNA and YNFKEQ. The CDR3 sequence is CASSQDKAGGPRDTQYF. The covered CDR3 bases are TGCGCCAGCAGCCAAGATAAAGCGGGGGGGCCGAGGGATACG.

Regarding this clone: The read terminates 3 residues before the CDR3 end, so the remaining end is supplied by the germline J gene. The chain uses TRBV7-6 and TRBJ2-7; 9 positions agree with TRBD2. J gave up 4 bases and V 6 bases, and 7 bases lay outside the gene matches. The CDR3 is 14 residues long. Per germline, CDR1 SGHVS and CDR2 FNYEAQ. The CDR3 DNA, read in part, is TGTGCCAGCAGTTACGGGACTAGCAGTTACGAG. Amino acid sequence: CASSYGTSSYE. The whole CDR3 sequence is CASSYGTSSYEQYF.

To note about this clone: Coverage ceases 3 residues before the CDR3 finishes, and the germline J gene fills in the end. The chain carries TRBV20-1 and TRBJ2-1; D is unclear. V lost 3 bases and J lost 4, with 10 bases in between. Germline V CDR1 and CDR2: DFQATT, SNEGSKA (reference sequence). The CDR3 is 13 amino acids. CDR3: CSARSVLYNEQFF. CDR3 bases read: TGCAGTGCTAGGTCGGTGCTTTACAATGAG.

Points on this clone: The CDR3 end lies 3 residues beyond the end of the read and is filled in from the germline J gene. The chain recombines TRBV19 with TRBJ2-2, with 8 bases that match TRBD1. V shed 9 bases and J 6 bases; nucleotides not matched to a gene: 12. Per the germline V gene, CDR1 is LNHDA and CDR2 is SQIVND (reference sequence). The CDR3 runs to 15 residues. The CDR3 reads CASNPDRGWAGELFF. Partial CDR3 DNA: TGTGCCAGCAACCCAGACAGGGGTTGGGCCGGGGAG.

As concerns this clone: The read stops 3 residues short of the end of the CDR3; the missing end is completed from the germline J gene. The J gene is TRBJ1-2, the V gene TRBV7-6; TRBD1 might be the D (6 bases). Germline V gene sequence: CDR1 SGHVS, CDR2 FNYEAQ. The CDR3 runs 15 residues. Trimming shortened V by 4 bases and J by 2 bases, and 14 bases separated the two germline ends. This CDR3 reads CASSSEAGANYGYTF. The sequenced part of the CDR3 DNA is TGTGCCAGCAGCTCGGAGGCAGGGGCGAACTATGGC.

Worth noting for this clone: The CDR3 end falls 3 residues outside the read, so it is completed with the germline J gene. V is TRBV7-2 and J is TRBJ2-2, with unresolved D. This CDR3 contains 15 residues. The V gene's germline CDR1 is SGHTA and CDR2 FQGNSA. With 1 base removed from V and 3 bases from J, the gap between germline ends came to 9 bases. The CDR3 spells CASSLVGRDTGELFF. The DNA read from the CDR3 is TGTGCCAGCAGCTTAGTAGGGCGCGACACCGGGGAG.

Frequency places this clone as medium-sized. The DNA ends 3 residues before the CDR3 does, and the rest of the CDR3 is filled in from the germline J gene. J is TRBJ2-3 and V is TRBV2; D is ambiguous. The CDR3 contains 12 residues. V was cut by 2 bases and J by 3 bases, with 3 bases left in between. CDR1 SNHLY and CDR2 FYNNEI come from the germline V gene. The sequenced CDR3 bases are TGTGCCAGCAGTGAAAGGACAGATACG. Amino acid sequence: CASSERTDT. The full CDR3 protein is CASSERTDTQYF.

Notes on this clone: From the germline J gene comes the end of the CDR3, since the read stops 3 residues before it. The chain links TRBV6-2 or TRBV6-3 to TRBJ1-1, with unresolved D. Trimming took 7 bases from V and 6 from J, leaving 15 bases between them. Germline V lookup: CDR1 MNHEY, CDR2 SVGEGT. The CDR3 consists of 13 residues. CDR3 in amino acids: CASKNALIAEAFF. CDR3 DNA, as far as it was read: TGTGCCAGCAAGAATGCGTTGATCGCTGAA.

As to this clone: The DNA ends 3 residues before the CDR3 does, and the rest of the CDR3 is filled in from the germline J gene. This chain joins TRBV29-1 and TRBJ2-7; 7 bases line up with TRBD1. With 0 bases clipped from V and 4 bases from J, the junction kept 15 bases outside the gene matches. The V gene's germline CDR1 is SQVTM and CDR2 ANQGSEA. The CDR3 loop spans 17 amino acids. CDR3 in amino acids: CSVEDQEDRVGIYEQYF. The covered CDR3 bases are TGCAGCGTTGAAGATCAAGAAGACAGGGTAGGAATTTACGAG.

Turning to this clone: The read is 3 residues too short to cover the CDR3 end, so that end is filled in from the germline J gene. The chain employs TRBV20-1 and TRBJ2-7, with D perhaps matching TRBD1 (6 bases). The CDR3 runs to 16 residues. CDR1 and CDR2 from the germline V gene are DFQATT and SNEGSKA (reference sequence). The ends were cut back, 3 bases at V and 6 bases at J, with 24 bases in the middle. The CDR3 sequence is CSARRDTLGWKGEQYF. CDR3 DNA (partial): TGCAGTGCTAGGAGGGACACCCTAGGATGGAAGGGCGAG.

The CDR3 is CASSETGVYGYTF. The part of the CDR3 DNA that was read is TGTGCCAGCAGTGAGACAGGGGTCTATGGC. The chain couples TRBV6-1 to TRBJ1-2; 8 bases line up with TRBD1. Sequencing ends 3 residues short of the CDR3 end; the germline J gene provides the rest. This CDR3 has 13 amino acids. The V gene end was trimmed by 3 bases and the J gene end by 4 bases; junction bases not matched to a gene: 1. CDR1 and CDR2 (germline): MNHNS, SASEGT.

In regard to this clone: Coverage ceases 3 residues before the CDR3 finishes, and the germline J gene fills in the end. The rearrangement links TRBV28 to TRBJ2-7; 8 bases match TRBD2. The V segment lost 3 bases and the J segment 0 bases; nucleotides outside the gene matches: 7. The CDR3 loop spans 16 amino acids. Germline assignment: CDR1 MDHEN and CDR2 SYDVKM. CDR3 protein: CASSFSSSGYSYEQYF. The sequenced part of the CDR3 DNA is TGTGCCAGCAGTTTCTCTTCTAGCGGGTACTCCTACGAG.

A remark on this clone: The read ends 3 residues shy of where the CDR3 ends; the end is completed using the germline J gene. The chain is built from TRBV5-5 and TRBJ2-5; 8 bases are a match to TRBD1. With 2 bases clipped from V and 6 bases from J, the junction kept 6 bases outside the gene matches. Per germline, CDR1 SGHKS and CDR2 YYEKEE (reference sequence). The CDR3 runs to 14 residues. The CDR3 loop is CASSLSGGEKTQYF. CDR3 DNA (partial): TGTGCCAGCAGCTTATCAGGGGGCGAGAAGACC.